The next 16 T cell receptor beta chains were all read from a single sample in a study of lymphopenia after photon versus proton radiotherapy. Using immunoSEQ multiplex PCR, the repertoire was profiled, and TCRdb retains in-frame clones only, with some absent. The sample holds more than 35,000 clones, about 85% seen once. The sample was peripheral blood, taken from a patient treated with photon-based radiotherapy. These receptors were taken from a man aged 50 to 60 with gastric cancer.

V and J are TRBV5-4 and TRBJ2-1, with TRBD1 matching over 10 bases. Germline values: CDR1 SGHNT, CDR2 YYREEE (reference sequence). V dropped 3 bases and J dropped 7; count of bases not matched to a gene: 4. The CDR3 spans 14 residues. The CDR3: CASSSGQGGNEQFF. Here the CDR3 DNA reads TGTGCCAGCAGCTCTGGACAGGGGGGTAATGAGCAGTTCTTC.

The gene calls are TRBV5-1 and TRBJ2-7; D unclear. The length of the CDR3 is 13 residues. Trimming left V 0 bases short and J 6 bases short, with 10 bases between. The V gene's germline CDR1 is SGHRS and CDR2 YFSETQ. Here the CDR3 DNA reads TGCGCCAGCAGCTTGGAGGGAACCGGCGAGCAGTACTTC. Its translation is CASSLEGTGEQYF.

The gene calls are TRBV9 and TRBJ2-3; the D is unclear. CDR1 and CDR2 from the germline V gene are SGDLS and YYNGEE. This CDR3 contains 13 residues. Trimming stripped 0 bases from V and 3 bases from J, with 5 bases between. In DNA form, the CDR3 reads TGTGCCAGCAGCGTAGTCGGGACAGATACGCAGTATTTT. It encodes CASSVVGTDTQYF.

This clone was detected only a few times. The rearrangement links TRBV30 to TRBJ2-7, with 8 bases aligning to TRBD1. CDR1 and CDR2 (germline): GTSNPN, SVGIG (reference sequence). The CDR3 covers 15 residues. The J segment lost 0 bases and the V segment lost 3 bases, leaving 7 bases of the junction unmatched. The CDR3 DNA reads as TGTGCCTGGAGCGATACAGGGGGTGGCTCCTACGAGCAGTACTTC. Its translation is CAWSDTGGGSYEQYF.

The chain recombines TRBV12-2 with TRBJ2-1. TRBV12-2 is labeled a pseudogene. This CDR3 region has 15 residues. CDR3 region: CASRLSGFSYNEQFF. CDR3 nucleotide sequence: TGTGCAAGTCGCCTTAGTGGGTTCTCCTACAATGAGCAGTTCTTC.

The chain joins TRBV29-1 to TRBJ2-5, with D unclear. Per the germline V gene, CDR1 is SQVTM and CDR2 is ANQGSEA. This CDR3 spans 12 amino acids. V dropped 3 bases and J dropped 1 base, with 6 bases sitting between them. The CDR3 sequence: CSVDDIQETQYF. The CDR3, as DNA: TGCAGCGTTGATGACATCCAAGAGACCCAGTACTTC.

This clone appeared a few times. V usage is TRBV14 and J usage is TRBJ2-7; D is uncertain. Deletions cut 1 base from V and 1 base from J, with 14 bases between. The germline CDR1 and CDR2 sequences are SGHDN and FVKESK. The CDR3 consists of 16 residues. CDR3 protein: CASSQVNWALSYEQYF. The CDR3 DNA follows: TGTGCCAGCAGCCAAGTTAACTGGGCCTTATCCTACGAGCAGTACTTC.

The chain has TRBV14 and TRBJ2-3, with a weak D call TRBD2 (5 bases). The V end lost 3 bases, the J end lost 7 bases, and 11 bases lay between the germline ends. Germline CDR1 and CDR2: SGHDN and FVKESK. This CDR3 is 13 amino acids long. The CDR3 DNA follows: TGTGCCAGCAGCCAGGCTAGCACCCATACGCAGTATTTT. It specifies CASSQASTHTQYF.

The CDR3 protein is CASSLNARGLAGQETQYF. DNA for the CDR3: TGTGCCAGCAGCTTAAACGCTAGGGGACTAGCGGGACAAGAGACCCAGTACTTC. The gene calls are TRBV7-2 and TRBJ2-5; TRBD2 matches at 13 bases. V gave up 2 bases and J gave up 2 bases; unmatched junction bases: 8. The CDR3 totals 18 residues. Per germline, CDR1 SGHTA and CDR2 FQGNSA.

CDR3 region: CASSLGVSGANVLTF. DNA for the CDR3: TGTGCCAGCAGCTTGGGGGTCTCTGGGGCCAACGTCCTGACTTTC. The J gene is TRBJ2-6, the V gene TRBV11-2; D might be TRBD1 or TRBD2, each matching 5 bases. Trimming cost V 3 bases and J 0 bases, with 6 bases left between them. The CDR3 runs 15 residues. From germline, CDR1 is SGHAT and CDR2 FQNNGV.

The rearrangement uses TRBV5-1 and TRBJ2-4; no clear D. The germline V and J ends were trimmed by 4 bases and 5 bases, with 16 bases remaining between them. The CDR3 extends over 15 amino acids. Looked up from germline, CDR1 is SGHRS and CDR2 is YFSETQ. CDR3 sequence (DNA): TGCGCCAGCAGCATCTTCCCTGAGTCGGAAAACATTCAGTACTTC. This gives the protein CASSIFPESENIQYF.

The rearrangement joins TRBV5-1 to TRBJ1-1; D is ambiguous. Looked up from germline, CDR1 is SGHRS and CDR2 is YFSETQ. With 0 bases removed from V and 0 bases from J, the gap between germline ends came to 6 bases. CDR3 length: 14 amino acids. CDR3 region: CASSLGTLNTEAFF. For the CDR3, the DNA is TGCGCCAGCAGCTTGGGCACCCTGAACACTGAAGCTTTCTTT.

The rearrangement uses TRBV30 and TRBJ2-6; tentatively, D is TRBD1 (5 bases). There are 14 residues in the CDR3. V lost 7 bases and J lost 0, with 10 bases in between. Germline CDR1 and CDR2: GTSNPN and SVGIG (reference sequence). CDR3 protein: CASKQVSGANVLTF. The CDR3 DNA is TGTGCCTCAAAACAGGTCTCTGGGGCCAACGTCCTGACTTTC.

The genes are TRBV19 and TRBJ1-5, with TRBD1 as a possible D gene (5 bases). Trimming took off 2 bases at V and 4 bases at J, with 12 bases between the two ends. Germline CDR1 reads LNHDA; CDR2 reads SQIVND (reference sequence). The CDR3 spans 15 residues. As DNA, the CDR3 is TGTGCCAGTAGTATAAGTGGGGGTCGTAATCAGCCCCAGCATTTT. Residues: CASSISGGRNQPQHF.

The chain couples TRBV27 to TRBJ2-7; TRBD2 matches 8 bases. Per the germline V gene, CDR1 is MNHEY and CDR2 is SMNVEV (reference sequence). The CDR3 extends over 14 amino acids. The trim removed 8 bases at V and 0 bases at J, leaving 6 bases unmatched. The CDR3 bases are TGTGCCAGCCAGACTAGCGCGAGCTCCTACGAGCAGTACTTC. It translates to CASQTSASSYEQYF.

This clone was seen once. The chain is built from TRBV10-1 and TRBJ2-1; 9 positions match TRBD2. Unmatched junction bases numbered 11, after V lost 3 bases and J lost 5 bases. The CDR3 totals 17 residues. Looked up from germline, CDR1 is WNHNN and CDR2 is SYGVQD (reference sequence). The chain's CDR3 is CASSDWASGAPNNEQFF. CDR3 coding DNA: TGCGCCAGCAGTGATTGGGCTAGCGGGGCCCCTAACAATGAGCAGTTCTTC.